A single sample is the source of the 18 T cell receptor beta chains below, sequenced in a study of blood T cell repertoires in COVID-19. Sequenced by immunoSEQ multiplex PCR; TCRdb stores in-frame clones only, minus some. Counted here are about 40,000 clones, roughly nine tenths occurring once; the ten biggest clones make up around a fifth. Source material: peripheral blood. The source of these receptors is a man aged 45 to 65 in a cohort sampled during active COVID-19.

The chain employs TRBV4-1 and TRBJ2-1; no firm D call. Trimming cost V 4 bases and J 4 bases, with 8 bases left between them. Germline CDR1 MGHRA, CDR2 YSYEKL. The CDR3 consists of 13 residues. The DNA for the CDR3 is TGCGCCAGCAGCCCTTCTGTGTACAATGAGCAGTTCTTC. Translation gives CASSPSVYNEQFF.

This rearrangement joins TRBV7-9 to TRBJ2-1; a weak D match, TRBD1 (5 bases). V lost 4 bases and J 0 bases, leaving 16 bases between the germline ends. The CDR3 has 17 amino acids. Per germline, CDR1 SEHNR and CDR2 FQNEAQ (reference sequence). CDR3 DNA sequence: TGTGCCAGCAGCTCGCCTAGGGGCGGTGACTCCTACAATGAGCAGTTCTTC. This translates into CASSSPRGGDSYNEQFF.

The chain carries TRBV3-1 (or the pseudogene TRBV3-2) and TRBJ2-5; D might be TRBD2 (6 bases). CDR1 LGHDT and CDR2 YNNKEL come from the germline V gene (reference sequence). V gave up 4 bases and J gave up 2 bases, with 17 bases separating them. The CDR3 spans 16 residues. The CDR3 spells CASSPTGGLGQETQYF. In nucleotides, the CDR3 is TGTGCCAGCAGCCCCACCGGGGGACTGGGGCAAGAGACCCAGTACTTC.

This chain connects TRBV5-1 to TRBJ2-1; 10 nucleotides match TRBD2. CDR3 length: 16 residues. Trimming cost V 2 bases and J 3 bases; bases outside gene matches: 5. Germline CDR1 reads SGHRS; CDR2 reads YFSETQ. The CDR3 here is CASSLEGTSDYNEQFF. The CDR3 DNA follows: TGCGCCAGCAGCTTAGAAGGGACTAGCGACTACAATGAGCAGTTCTTC.

CDR3 region: CATNSGGRGETQYF. CDR3 in DNA: TGTGCCACCAACTCCGGGGGGCGAGGGGAGACCCAGTACTTC. The chain employs TRBV10-3 and TRBJ2-5; weak D call: TRBD2 (7 bases). Germline V gives CDR1 ENHRY, CDR2 SYGVKD. The V gene lost 10 bases and the J gene lost 5 bases, with 20 bases spanning the gap. This CDR3 comprises 14 residues.

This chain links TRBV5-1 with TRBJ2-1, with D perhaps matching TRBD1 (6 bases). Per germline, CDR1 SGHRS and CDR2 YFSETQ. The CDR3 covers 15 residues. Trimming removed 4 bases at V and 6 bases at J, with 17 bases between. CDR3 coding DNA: TGCGCCAGCAGCCCTACGGGACACCTTTCCAATGAGCAGTTCTTC. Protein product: CASSPTGHLSNEQFF.

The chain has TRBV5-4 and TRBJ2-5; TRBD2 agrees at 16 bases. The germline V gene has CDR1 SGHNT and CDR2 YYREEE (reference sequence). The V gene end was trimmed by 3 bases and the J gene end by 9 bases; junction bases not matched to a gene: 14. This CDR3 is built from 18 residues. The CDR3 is CASSSQGLAGGRELSQYF. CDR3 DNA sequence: TGTGCCAGCAGCTCCCAGGGACTAGCGGGGGGGAGGGAGTTGTCCCAGTACTTC.

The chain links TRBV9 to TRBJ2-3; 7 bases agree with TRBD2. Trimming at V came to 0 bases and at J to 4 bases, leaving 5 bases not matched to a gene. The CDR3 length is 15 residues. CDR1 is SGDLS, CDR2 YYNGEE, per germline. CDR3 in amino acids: CASSVGISGSDTQYF. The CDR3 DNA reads TGTGCCAGCAGCGTAGGGATTAGCGGGTCAGATACGCAGTATTTT.

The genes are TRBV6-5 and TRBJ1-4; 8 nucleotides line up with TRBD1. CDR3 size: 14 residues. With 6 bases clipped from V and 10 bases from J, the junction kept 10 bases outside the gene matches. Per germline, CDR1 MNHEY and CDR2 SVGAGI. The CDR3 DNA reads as TGTGCCAGCAGCCCGGACAGGGCTACTCGAAAACTGTTTTTT. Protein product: CASSPDRATRKLFF.

The CDR3 DNA follows: TGTGCCAGCAGCCAAGGACTCCACGGTGAGCAGTTCTTC. The encoded protein is CASSQGLHGEQFF. The chain is built from TRBV3-1 (or the pseudogene TRBV3-2) and TRBJ2-1; D remains ambiguous. Trimming took off 1 base at V and 9 bases at J, with 10 bases between the two ends. Germline V gene lookup returns CDR1 LGHDT and CDR2 YNNKEL (reference sequence). The CDR3 runs 13 residues.

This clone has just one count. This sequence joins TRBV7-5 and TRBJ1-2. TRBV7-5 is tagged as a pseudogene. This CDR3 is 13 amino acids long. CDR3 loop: CARSFSTGYGYTF. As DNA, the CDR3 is TGTGCCAGAAGCTTTTCTACGGGGTATGGCTACACCTTC.

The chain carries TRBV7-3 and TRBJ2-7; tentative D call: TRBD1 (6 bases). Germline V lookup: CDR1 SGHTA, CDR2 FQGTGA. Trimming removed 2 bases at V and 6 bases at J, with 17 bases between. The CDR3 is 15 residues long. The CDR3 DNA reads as TGTGCCAGCAGCTTATCCCCTCCGGGACAAAGCGAGCAGTACTTC. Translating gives CASSLSPPGQSEQYF.

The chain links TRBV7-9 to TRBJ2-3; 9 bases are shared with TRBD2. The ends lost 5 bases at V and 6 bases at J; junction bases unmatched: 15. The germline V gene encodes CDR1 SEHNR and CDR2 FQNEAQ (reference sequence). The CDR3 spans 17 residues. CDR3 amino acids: CASSDQTSGPRRDTQYF. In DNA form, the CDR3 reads TGTGCCAGCAGCGACCAGACTAGCGGTCCAAGGAGGGATACGCAGTATTTT.

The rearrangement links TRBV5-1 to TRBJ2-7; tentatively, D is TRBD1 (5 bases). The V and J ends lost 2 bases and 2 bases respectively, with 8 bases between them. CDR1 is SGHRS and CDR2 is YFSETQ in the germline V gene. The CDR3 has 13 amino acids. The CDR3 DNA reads TGCGCCAGCAGCTTAACAGGCGCCTACGAGCAGTACTTC. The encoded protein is CASSLTGAYEQYF.

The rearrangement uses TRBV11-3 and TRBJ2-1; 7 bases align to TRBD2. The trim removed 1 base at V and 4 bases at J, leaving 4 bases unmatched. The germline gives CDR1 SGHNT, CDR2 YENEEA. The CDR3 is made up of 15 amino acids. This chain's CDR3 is CASSLGGLGYNEQFF. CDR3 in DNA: TGTGCCAGCAGCTTAGGAGGACTAGGGTACAATGAGCAGTTCTTC.

Written as DNA, the CDR3 is TGTGCCAGCAGCCTGCCCAGGGTCCACGAGCAGTACGTC. Its translation is CASSLPRVHEQYV. The chain employs TRBV27 and TRBJ2-7, with TRBD1 as a possible D gene (5 bases). The CDR3 has 13 amino acids. The V gene lost 6 bases and the J gene lost 5 bases, with 14 bases spanning the gap. Germline V gene data show CDR1 as MNHEY and CDR2 as SMNVEV (reference sequence).

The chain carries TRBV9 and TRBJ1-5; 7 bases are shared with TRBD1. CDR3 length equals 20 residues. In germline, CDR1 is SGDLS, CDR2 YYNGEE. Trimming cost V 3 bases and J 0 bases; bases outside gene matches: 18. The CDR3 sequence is CASSEGAPRWEYCSNQPQHF. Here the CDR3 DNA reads TGTGCCAGCAGCGAGGGGGCACCCCGGTGGGAATATTGTAGCAATCAGCCCCAGCATTTT.

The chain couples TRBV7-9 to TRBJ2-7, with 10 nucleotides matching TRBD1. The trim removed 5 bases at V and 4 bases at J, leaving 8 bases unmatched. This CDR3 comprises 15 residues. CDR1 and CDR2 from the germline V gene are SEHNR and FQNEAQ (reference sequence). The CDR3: CASSPPWTGGYEQYF. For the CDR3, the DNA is TGTGCCAGCAGCCCCCCCTGGACAGGGGGTTACGAGCAGTACTTC. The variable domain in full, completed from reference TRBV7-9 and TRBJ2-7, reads DTGVSQNPRHKITKRGQNVTFRCDPISEHNRLYWYRQTLGQGPEFLTYFQNEAQLEKSRLLSDRFSAERPKGSFSTLEIQRTEQGDSAMYLCASSPPWTGGYEQYFGPGTRLTVT.